This T cell receptor beta chain was captured by sequencing in a study of beta chain features in type 1 diabetes. Looking at the study overall: Taken together, all samples contributed 95 million to 110 million examined sorted cells. Study-level findings and limits: Type 1 diabetes patients had TCRB CDR3s that were shorter (moderately but significantly so) in all four CD4+ subsets. Compared to healthy donors, patients appeared to have naive, central memory and Treg TCRB repertoires that were more alike.

Germline-derived CDR1 and CDR2 are LNHDA and SQIVND (reference sequence). This CDR3 has 15 residues. Trimming pared 5 bases from V and 5 bases from J, leaving 15 bases between. CD45RO/CCR7/CD25/CD127/CD95/CD27 separated CD4+ naive, central memory, regulatory and stem cell-like memory cells by sorting. This clone was seen more than once but under ten times. As yet, its antigen is unknown. The investigators reverse transcribed all of the isolated RNA, so they sequenced expressed TCRB transcripts. Only in-frame clones appear in the TCRdb table, and some are missing; sequencing was by immunoSEQ multiplex PCR. The sample consists of 300,000 to 350,000 clones, 9.3% of them appearing once.

The chain recombines TRBV19 with TRBJ1-4; no clear D gene. Specimen: central memory CD4+ T cells from blood. The TCR was taken from a man younger than 40 with type 1 diabetes. The CDR3 DNA is TGTGCCAGTAGTGCCCGACTGAGCCGAAATGAAAAACTGTTTTTT. Its translation: CASSARLSRNEKLFF.